Listed here are 15 T cell receptor beta chains from one sample, sequenced in a study of post-analysis software for immune sequencing data. Prepared libraries of TCR beta cDNA carried unique molecular identifiers. TCRdb reprocessed the PCR reads via MiXCR and lists one record per CDR3 protein. The sample holds some 690,000 distinct CDR3 sequences; about 32% are singletons and the top ten take under 0.7%. Their recognized antigens are unknown. Points from the study as a whole: In patients, TRBV5-6, TRBV5-1 and TRBV20-1 belonged to roughly five TRBV segments found more frequently than in controls.

Sequencing was carried out using blood. These receptors originate from a girl aged 10-17 years with multiple sclerosis.

The V gene is TRBV29-1, the J gene TRBJ2-7; D is ambiguous. Germline V gene data show CDR1 as SQVTM and CDR2 as ANQGSEA. The V end was cut by 6 bases, the J end by 0 bases, with 15 bases between. The CDR3 sequence is 14 residues long. This CDR3 reads CSVAVGSSSYEQYF. CDR3 in DNA: TGCAGCGTGGCCGTTGGGTCGAGCTCCTACGAGCAGTACTTC.

This clonotype was observed a few times. V and J are TRBV20-1 and TRBJ2-5; perhaps D is TRBD1 or TRBD2 (6 bases each). Germline V gene lookup returns CDR1 DFQATT and CDR2 SNEGSKA (reference sequence). The CDR3 sequence is 15 residues long. Trimming shortened V by 2 bases and J by 5 bases, and 18 bases separated the two germline ends. The CDR3 coding sequence is TGCAGTGCTAGAATGGTCAGGAGGGGGGTCGAGACCCAGTACTTC. This translates into CSARMVRRGVETQYF.

This chain uses TRBV7-2 with TRBJ2-1, with D uncertain. CDR3 size: 14 residues. V shed 1 base and J shed 13 bases, with 17 bases lying between them. Per germline, CDR1 SGHTA and CDR2 FQGNSA. In DNA form, the CDR3 reads TGTGCCAGCAGCTTAGACAGCGCGCAAGAGACCCAGTTCTTC. This sequence encodes CASSLDSAQETQFF.

This clonotype was observed a few times. The chain recombines TRBV7-2 with TRBJ2-4; maybe TRBD2 (5 bases). Germline V CDR1 and CDR2: SGHTA, FQGNSA. The CDR3 spans 15 residues. V lost 5 bases to trimming and J lost 8 bases, with 19 bases between them. The CDR3 sequence is CASSELMNSADIQYF. The CDR3 DNA reads TGTGCCAGCAGCGAGCTCATGAATAGCGCGGACATTCAGTACTTC.

The V gene is TRBV6-1, the J gene TRBJ1-2, with D uncertain. Germline loops: CDR1 MNHNS, CDR2 SASEGT. The CDR3 totals 15 residues. Trimming took 3 bases from V and 4 from J, leaving 15 bases between them. CDR3 in amino acids: CASSEESGTFYGYTF. CDR3 in DNA: TGTGCCAGCAGTGAGGAGTCCGGAACTTTCTATGGCTACACCTTC.

This clonotype came up a few times. The rearrangement joins TRBV20-1 to TRBJ2-1; D is ambiguous. The CDR3 runs to 11 residues. The V end was cut by 5 bases, the J end by 6 bases, with 8 bases between. CDR1 and CDR2 from the germline V gene are DFQATT and SNEGSKA (reference sequence). CDR3 coding DNA: TGCAGTGCTGCCCCAGCCAATGAGCAGTTCTTC. Amino acids: CSAAPANEQFF.

The chain joins TRBV7-2 to TRBJ2-1, with D perhaps matching TRBD1 (5 bases). Trimming pared 5 bases from V and 6 bases from J, leaving 11 bases between. The CDR3 length is 13 residues. CDR1 is SGHTA, CDR2 FQGNSA, per germline. DNA for the CDR3: TGTGCCAGCAGCGCCAGGGTGCCCAATGAGCAGTTCTTC. Encoded protein: CASSARVPNEQFF.

CDR3 region: CASSLLSGDRTDTQYF. CDR3 DNA: TGCGCCAGCAGCTTACTCAGCGGGGACCGCACAGATACGCAGTATTTT. The rearrangement links TRBV5-1 to TRBJ2-3; 7 nucleotides agree with TRBD2. Germline CDR1 is SGHRS and CDR2 is YFSETQ. V shed 2 bases, J shed 1 base, and the junction held 7 bases outside the gene matches. The CDR3 is made up of 16 amino acids. Filled out from reference TRBV5-1 and TRBJ2-3, the complete variable domain reads KAGVTQTPRYLIKTRGQQVTLSCSPISGHRSVSWYQQTPGQGLQFLFEYFSETQRNKGNFPGRFSGRQFSNSRSEMNVSTLELGDSALYLCASSLLSGDRTDTQYFGPGTRLTVL.

The chain carries TRBV11-2 and TRBJ2-1, with TRBD2 matching over 10 bases. Per the germline V gene, CDR1 is SGHAT and CDR2 is FQNNGV. V gave up 4 bases and J gave up 7 bases; unmatched junction bases: 13. The CDR3 length is 17 residues. DNA for the CDR3: TGTGCCAGCAGCTGGGCTGGGAGTAGCGGGAGGATAAATGAGCAGTTCTTC. It is translated as CASSWAGSSGRINEQFF.

The rearrangement links TRBV25-1 to TRBJ2-3; no definite D call. Trimming took 6 bases from V and 7 from J, leaving 8 bases between them. The CDR3 runs to 11 residues. Germline CDR1 MGHDK, CDR2 SYGVNS. CDR3 DNA sequence: TGTGCCAGCAGAGGCCTAAATACGCAGTATTTT. Its translation is CASRGLNTQYF.

The V call is TRBV7-2, the J call TRBJ2-7; possible D gene TRBD2, 7 bases. V lost 4 bases to trimming and J lost 7 bases, with 20 bases between them. CDR1 and CDR2 (germline): SGHTA, FQGNSA. The CDR3 runs 15 residues. Here the CDR3 DNA reads TGTGCCAGCAGCTCGCAATATGGGGGGGCGTGGGAGCAGTACTTC. Its protein is CASSSQYGGAWEQYF.

The chain carries TRBV12-3 or TRBV12-4 and TRBJ1-2; D unresolved. The CDR3 runs to 13 residues. V lost 3 bases, J lost 9 bases, and 14 bases lay in between. CDR3 sequence (DNA): TGTGCCAGCAGTTTGTCGGACGGTGGAAGCTACACCTTC. This encodes CASSLSDGGSYTF.

This clonotype was detected ten times or more. The genes are TRBV4-3 and TRBJ2-7, with D perhaps TRBD1 (6 bases). This CDR3 spans 13 amino acids. Germline V gives CDR1 LGHNA, CDR2 YSLEER. Trimming removed 1 base from V and 6 bases from J, with 10 bases in between. CDR3 DNA sequence: TGCGCCAGCAGCCAAGGAACAGGGTTCGAGCAGTACTTC. Translating gives CASSQGTGFEQYF.

This chain connects TRBV7-2 to TRBJ2-1, with D uncertain. There are 13 residues in the CDR3. Between the trimmed V and J ends, which lost 2 bases and 6 bases, there was a span of 8 bases. The germline gives CDR1 SGHTA, CDR2 FQGNSA. The CDR3 reads CASSLPVCNEQFF. CDR3 coding DNA: TGTGCCAGCAGCTTACCAGTTTGCAATGAGCAGTTCTTC.

The CDR3 coding sequence is TGTGCCAGCAAGGCGGGCGGGAACACTGAAGCTTTCTTT. Protein: CASKAGGNTEAFF. The V call is TRBV7-2, the J call TRBJ1-1; D remains ambiguous. The CDR3 runs 13 residues. The V gene's germline CDR1 is SGHTA and CDR2 FQGNSA. The V and J ends lost 7 bases and 1 base respectively, with 10 bases between them.